A selection of T cell receptor beta chains follows, all from one sample in a study of graft-versus-host responses after intestinal transplantation. Data came from immunoSEQ multiplex PCR; TCRdb stores just in-frame clones and leaves some out. The data hold roughly 14,000 clones, with 70% to 90% observed a single time. Sequencing used bone marrow, obtained approximately 120 days after intestinal transplantation. The origin of the receptors is a human patient who received an intestinal transplant, so some T cells may come from the graft donor. The conserved cysteine and the conserved F or W are not part of the CDR3 here. The D gene is left open where the match is weak.

v_call,cdr3_length,d_call,j_call,cdr3_aa
TRBV4-2,15,.,TRBJ2-7,ASSQEAGLTGPYEQY
TRBV7-9,13,.,TRBJ1-5,ASSFGHPGGQPQH
TRBV27,11,TRBD1,TRBJ2-7,ASSSGQNYEQY
TRBV6-5,11,.,TRBJ1-2,ASSYGGNYGYT
TRBV6-5,13,TRBD2,TRBJ2-7,ASSYSAGGSYEQY
TRBV5-5,11,.,TRBJ2-7,ASSPDGTYEQY
TRBV4-1,18,.,TRBJ2-3,ASSPLKPGELRISTDTQY
TRBV7-9,13,.,TRBJ2-7,ASSLPDILSYEQY
TRBV5-1,13,TRBD1,TRBJ2-7,ASSLGGTGFYEQY
TRBV27,13,TRBD1,TRBJ1-2,ASSPGQGLNYGYT
TRBV7-9,14,.,TRBJ1-3,ASSSPIPGAGNTIY
TRBV7-3,15,TRBD1,TRBJ2-1,ASSLNSGTVRYNEQF
TRBV6-1,18,TRBD1,TRBJ1-2,ASSVSFQWRDRTTNYGYT
TRBV6-5,11,.,TRBJ2-7,ASSYASSYEQY
TRBV28,13,.,TRBJ2-6,ASSLTPSGANVLT
TRBV4-1,12,.,TRBJ2-7,ASSQRISDYEQY
TRBV28,13,.,TRBJ2-7,ASSFVTGGSYEQY
TRBV6-1,9,.,TRBJ1-1,ASKEGGRAF
TRBV11-3,14,TRBD1,TRBJ2-1,ASSPGDRGTYNEQF
TRBV7-3,14,TRBD2,TRBJ2-1,ASSFLTSGGYNEQF
TRBV5-4,14,.,TRBJ2-1,ASSLAASASINEQF
TRBV4-1,13,TRBD2,TRBJ2-7,ASSQSQAGNYEQY
TRBV2,13,.,TRBJ2-1,ASRTGRSSYNEQF
TRBV28,13,.,TRBJ1-5,ASSLFRTANQPQH
TRBV6-4,13,.,TRBJ2-1,ASSPEGGPYNEQF
TRBV30,13,TRBD1,TRBJ2-7,AWSTARGQGYEQY
TRBV5-4,14,TRBD2,TRBJ2-1,ASSFPGLAGYNEQF
TRBV15,16,.,TRBJ1-2,ATSRDRSWISSNYGYT
TRBV19,14,.,TRBJ1-5,ASTFHDRSFNQPQH
TRBV5-6,12,.,TRBJ2-2,ASTPGVGAGELF
TRBV5-1,13,TRBD1,TRBJ1-1,ASSAGQGTNTEAF
TRBV19,11,.,TRBJ1-4,ASKNPADEKLF
TRBV5-1,11,TRBD1,TRBJ2-5,ASSLRQGETQY
TRBV13,13,TRBD2,TRBJ2-1,ASSPGLAGQQEQF
TRBV25-1,10,.,TRBJ2-3,ASRVGTDTQY
TRBV27,13,.,TRBJ2-7,ASKLLLGDFYEQY
TRBV28,14,TRBD2,TRBJ2-1,ASSFSGTSGSNEQF
TRBV6-1,13,.,TRBJ2-6,ASSGRSSGANVLT
TRBV9,13,TRBD1,TRBJ1-2,ASSAARDRNYGYT
TRBV6-5,13,TRBD2,TRBJ2-2,ASSYFREAAGELF
TRBV15,13,.,TRBJ1-4,ATSSRRATNEKLF
TRBV4-1,10,.,TRBJ2-3,ASSQAGDTQY
TRBV27,14,.,TRBJ2-7,ASSWAPPAPAQGQY
TRBV19,14,.,TRBJ1-5,ASSIFRGTSNQPQH
TRBV14,14,.,TRBJ2-7,ASSLQLGLQYYEQY
TRBV7-9,14,.,TRBJ2-1,ASSLDGGVFYNEQF
TRBV27,15,TRBD1,TRBJ2-3,ASSLIPVGQFSDTQY
TRBV4-3,12,.,TRBJ2-7,ASSQESGLYEQY
TRBV9,14,.,TRBJ2-1,ASSIHYRGLYNEQF
TRBV19,15,TRBD2,TRBJ2-1,ASSTAVGGRAANEQF
TRBV6-1,12,.,TRBJ1-5,ASSEGQSNQPQH
TRBV9,8,.,TRBJ1-2,ASSPDGYT
TRBV2,12,.,TRBJ1-5,ASSVKDSNQPQH
TRBV28,11,.,TRBJ1-2,ASGPGSNYGYT
TRBV6-1,11,TRBD1,TRBJ2-7,ALSPGTGAEQY
TRBV6-5,11,.,TRBJ1-1,ASSDRDNTEAF
TRBV19,12,.,TRBJ1-4,ASSIGPLGEKLF
TRBV5-4,10,TRBD1,TRBJ2-7,ASSLEDRVRY
TRBV7-8,14,TRBD2,TRBJ2-5,ASSPSPGLAGDTQY